Here is one T cell receptor (beta chain) with its context. Its antigen remains unknown. Through 5' RACE with UMI labels, the TRB cDNA libraries were prepared. TCRdb reanalyzed the 5' RACE reads, giving one entry per CDR3 protein sequence and no DNA. The sample table includes 50,000 to 75,000 distinct CDR3 sequences. From germline, CDR1 is SGHDN and CDR2 FVKESK. The CDR3 is 15 amino acids. Approximately 320,000 cells per CD8+ T cell subset were flow-sorted in triplicate. This record belongs to a study of CXCR3-negative and CXCR3-positive naive CD8 T cells. Overall study results and limits: Diversity in memory CD8+ cells fell much lower than the comparably high levels seen in both naive subsets. TRBV-TRBJ usage was alike in naive CXCR3-negative and CXCR3-positive cells but differed in memory cells.

The TCR comes from a human donor in good health. Some clones in this sample may be carry-over from other donors' samples. Sequencing used naive CXCR3- CD8+ T cells from blood. Stated subset: CD45RO-CCR7+CD27+CD95- naive CD8+ T cells lacking CXCR3 (TNR3-). J is TRBJ2-3 and V is TRBV14; TCRdb indicates TRBD2, and absent DNA this call remains unverified. The CDR3 protein is CASSLSGAYADTQYF.